The next 10 T cell receptor beta chains were all read from a single sample in a study of Ad26.COV2.S vaccination and SARS-CoV-2 variants. Some clones are missing from TCRdb's copy, which holds only in-frame ones; the method was immunoSEQ multiplex PCR. The top ten clones hold over 1.3% of a sample with roughly 700,000 clones, 89% of them seen once. Treatment in this sample: approximately 18 received Ad26.COV2.S at low or high dose, single or two shots; 5 received placebo; per-sample allocation not given. Samples came from day 63 after the first vaccine or placebo injection. The specimen comprised peripheral blood, sampled in a trial of Ad26.COV2.S vaccine versus placebo. These receptors all come from a person aged 18-60 years who received the Ad26.COV2.S COVID-19 vaccine or a placebo.

The V and J genes are TRBV7-6 and TRBJ2-3, with 10 bases aligning to TRBD2. Trimming at V came to 5 bases and at J to 2 bases, leaving 7 bases not matched to a gene. Germline assignment: CDR1 SGHVS and CDR2 FNYEAQ. This CDR3 region has 16 residues. CDR3 nucleotide sequence: TGTGCCAGCAGCCCCTTAGCGGGGGGCCCCACAGATACGCAGTATTTT. Residues: CASSPLAGGPTDTQYF.

The chain recombines TRBV2 with TRBJ2-1, with 11 bases fitting TRBD2. Germline V gives CDR1 SNHLY, CDR2 FYNNEI. CDR3 length equals 14 residues. V shed 8 bases and J 4 bases; nucleotides not matched to a gene: 4. The CDR3 bases are TGTGCCAGCTGGGGGACTAGCGGATACAATGAGCAGTTCTTC. This codes for CASWGTSGYNEQFF.

The chain recombines TRBV18 with TRBJ2-1, with a possible D match to TRBD1 (7 bases). The germline V and J ends were trimmed by 1 base and 6 bases, with 16 bases remaining between them. CDR1 and CDR2 from the germline V gene are KGHSH and LQKENI. The CDR3 length is 16 residues. CDR3 DNA: TGTGCCAGCTCACCACGAGGAGGGGGCCCGGTCAATGAGCAGTTCTTC. Protein sequence: CASSPRGGGPVNEQFF.

This rearrangement joins TRBV7-6 to TRBJ1-1, with unresolved D. Germline V gives CDR1 SGHVS, CDR2 FNYEAQ. The CDR3 sequence is 14 residues long. V was shortened by 2 bases and J by 0 bases, with 7 bases between the two germline ends. CDR3: CASSLTVMNTEAFF. The DNA of the CDR3 is TGTGCCAGCAGCTTAACAGTTATGAACACTGAAGCTTTCTTT.

The V call is TRBV19, the J call TRBJ1-5, with unresolved D. This CDR3 is built from 14 residues. The V and J ends lost 6 bases and 5 bases respectively, with 14 bases between them. Germline CDR1 reads LNHDA; CDR2 reads SQIVND (reference sequence). For the CDR3, the DNA is TGTGCCAGTAGCCTTGGGCGGGATGATCAGCCCCAGCATTTT. Its protein is CASSLGRDDQPQHF.

CDR3 coding DNA: TGTGCCAGCAGCCTAGGACGGTCAGGGGGTGCTGGCTACACCTTC. This translates into CASSLGRSGGAGYTF. This rearrangement joins TRBV7-8 to TRBJ1-2; TRBD1 matches at 7 bases. Germline V lookup: CDR1 SGHVS, CDR2 FQNEAQ. The trim removed 5 bases at V and 7 bases at J, leaving 13 bases unmatched. The CDR3 is 15 residues long. The full variable domain, its missing parts supplied by reference TRBV7-8 and TRBJ1-2, is GAGVSQSPRYKVAKRGQDVALRCDPISGHVSLFWYQQALGQGPEFLTYFQNEAQLDKSGLPSDRFFAERPEGSVSTLKIQRTQQEDSAVYLCASSLGRSGGAGYTFGSGTRLTVV.

The gene calls are TRBV19 and TRBJ2-1; 7 bases align to TRBD2. This CDR3 contains 13 residues. V shed 5 bases, J shed 7 bases, and the junction held 5 bases outside the gene matches. The germline V gene encodes CDR1 LNHDA and CDR2 SQIVND (reference sequence). The CDR3 sequence is CASSLGLRNEQFF. The DNA of the CDR3 is TGTGCCAGTAGTCTGGGACTAAGGAATGAGCAGTTCTTC.

This sequence joins TRBV9 and TRBJ2-3; TRBD2 matches 12 bases. Unmatched junction bases numbered 4, after V lost 6 bases and J lost 2 bases. The germline V gene encodes CDR1 SGDLS and CDR2 YYNGEE. The CDR3 has 15 residues. The CDR3 DNA is TGTGCCAGCAATCTAGCGGGGGGGCACACAGATACGCAGTATTTT. This sequence encodes CASNLAGGHTDTQYF.

This chain's CDR3 is CASSSGLAGVSEQYF. In DNA form, the CDR3 reads TGTGCCAGCAGCTCGGGACTAGCGGGAGTGAGCGAGCAGTACTTC. The rearrangement uses TRBV5-5 and TRBJ2-7; 14 positions match TRBD2. Looked up from germline, CDR1 is SGHKS and CDR2 is YYEKEE (reference sequence). The ends lost 3 bases at V and 6 bases at J; junction bases unmatched: 5. This CDR3 is built from 15 residues.

J is TRBJ2-3 and V is TRBV5-6, with a possible D match to TRBD2 (6 bases). The CDR3 runs to 15 residues. The ends were cut back, 0 bases at V and 5 bases at J, with 13 bases in the middle. CDR1 and CDR2 (germline): SGHDT, YYEEEE. CDR3 nucleotides: TGTGCCAGCAGCTTGGCCCCTGCGGGAAGAGATACGCAGTATTTT. Amino acids: CASSLAPAGRDTQYF.